The 20 T cell receptor beta chains below were found in one sample sequenced in a study of cytomegalovirus exposure and HLA in healthy donors. Vbeta (60) and Jbeta (13) primers were used in the PCR. The table came from immunoSEQ multiplex PCR; TCRdb's copy has only in-frame clones and leaves some out. The sample yields roughly 120,000 clones, over 60% seen once. The specimen sequenced was PBMCs. These receptors came from a woman in her sixties in good health and CMV-seropositive.

The chain uses TRBV19 and TRBJ2-3, with 11 bases lining up with TRBD2. The germline gives CDR1 LNHDA, CDR2 SQIVND (reference sequence). CDR3 size: 16 residues. V shed 6 bases, J shed 0 bases, and the junction held 5 bases outside the gene matches. The CDR3 reads CASSRVAGGSTDTQYF. The CDR3 DNA follows: TGTGCCAGTAGCCGCGTAGCGGGAGGGAGCACAGATACGCAGTATTTT.

The V gene is TRBV5-1, the J gene TRBJ2-1; TRBD2 aligns across 9 bases. V lost 7 bases to trimming and J lost 7 bases; unmatched junction nucleotides: 15. In germline, CDR1 is SGHRS, CDR2 YFSETQ. The CDR3 loop spans 16 amino acids. The CDR3: CASLPLEAGGGNEQFF. DNA for the CDR3: TGCGCCAGCCTGCCCTTGGAAGCGGGAGGCGGGAATGAGCAGTTCTTC.

The chain links TRBV6-5 to TRBJ2-1; 7 nucleotides align to TRBD1. The CDR3 runs 15 residues. The germline V gene encodes CDR1 MNHEY and CDR2 SVGAGI. V lost 7 bases, J lost 5 bases, and 11 bases stayed unmatched. CDR3 protein: CASIPTGTEHNEQFF. CDR3 DNA: TGTGCCAGCATACCGACGGGGACAGAGCACAATGAGCAGTTCTTC.

The chain recombines TRBV7-2 with TRBJ2-2; tentative D call: TRBD2 (5 bases). This CDR3 is built from 14 residues. Germline values: CDR1 SGHTA, CDR2 FQGNSA. The V end lost 0 bases, the J end lost 3 bases, and 5 bases lay between the germline ends. CDR3 DNA sequence: TGTACCAGCAGCTTAGCGGGAGACACCGGGGAGCTGTTTTTT. Its protein product is CTSSLAGDTGELFF.

V gene TRBV28 combines with J gene TRBJ2-6; maybe TRBD2 (6 bases). This CDR3 is built from 18 residues. The V end lost 4 bases, the J end lost 0 bases, and 16 bases lay between the germline ends. Germline V CDR1 and CDR2: MDHEN, SYDVKM. CDR3 protein: CASSSLGGLGSGANVLTF. The CDR3 nucleotides are TGTGCCAGCAGTTCCCTGGGAGGCCTGGGCTCTGGGGCCAACGTCCTGACTTTC.

The chain links TRBV19 to TRBJ2-3, with 9 nucleotides matching TRBD2. The CDR3 runs 18 residues. Germline lookup yields CDR1 LNHDA and CDR2 SQIVND (reference sequence). V gave up 5 bases and J gave up 2 bases; unmatched junction bases: 14. DNA for the CDR3: TGTGCCAGTAGTCCACCCTCCGGGACTAGCTATAACACAGATACGCAGTATTTT. Translating it yields CASSPPSGTSYNTDTQYF.

The chain employs TRBV28 and TRBJ2-3, with 10 bases fitting TRBD2. CDR3 length equals 21 residues. V dropped 3 bases and J dropped 0; count of bases not matched to a gene: 18. CDR1 is MDHEN and CDR2 is SYDVKM in the germline V gene. Here the CDR3 DNA reads TGTGCCAGCAGTTTGCCCCGACTAGCGGGTCTTTTGGGGCCTAGCACAGATACGCAGTATTTT. The encoded protein is CASSLPRLAGLLGPSTDTQYF.

V usage is TRBV7-9 and J usage is TRBJ2-3; D possibly corresponds to TRBD1 (6 bases). Trimming stripped 1 base from V and 2 bases from J, with 7 bases between. In germline, CDR1 is SEHNR, CDR2 FQNEAQ (reference sequence). The CDR3 totals 14 residues. The CDR3: CASSLGTDTDTQYF. CDR3 DNA: TGTGCCAGCAGCTTAGGGACAGACACAGATACGCAGTATTTT.

V usage is TRBV18 and J usage is TRBJ2-7; 10 positions match TRBD1. The germline gives CDR1 KGHSH, CDR2 LQKENI. The CDR3 length is 16 residues. J lost 2 bases, V lost 2 bases, and 6 bases had no gene match. The CDR3 sequence is CASSPGSGQGAYEQYF. DNA of the CDR3: TGTGCCAGCTCACCAGGATCAGGACAGGGGGCCTACGAGCAGTACTTC.

J is TRBJ1-2 and V is TRBV2; weak D call: TRBD1 (5 bases). The CDR3 has 12 residues. Per germline, CDR1 SNHLY and CDR2 FYNNEI. Trimming took 6 bases from V and 8 from J, leaving 13 bases between them. CDR3 sequence (DNA): TGTGCCAGCAGGCCTTTGTCAGGGGGCTACACCTTC. Translated, it gives CASRPLSGGYTF.

The CDR3 DNA is TGTGCCAGCAGCTTCCGGGGATCTTCGGACAATGAGCAGTTCTTC. It codes for CASSFRGSSDNEQFF. V usage is TRBV7-9 and J usage is TRBJ2-1, with D maybe TRBD2 (5 bases). Germline V CDR1 and CDR2: SEHNR, FQNEAQ (reference sequence). Trimming shortened V by 3 bases and J by 5 bases, and 14 bases separated the two germline ends. CDR3 size: 15 residues. The full variable domain, rest sourced from reference TRBV7-9 and TRBJ2-1, is DTGVSQNPRHKITKRGQNVTFRCDPISEHNRLYWYRQTLGQGPEFLTYFQNEAQLEKSRLLSDRFSAERPKGSFSTLEIQRTEQGDSAMYLCASSFRGSSDNEQFFGPGTRLTVL.

The chain combines TRBV18 with TRBJ1-1; TRBD1 matches at 8 bases. The germline gives CDR1 KGHSH, CDR2 LQKENI. Trimming removed 0 bases from V and 7 bases from J; junction bases left unmatched: 7. The CDR3 extends over 15 amino acids. CDR3 in DNA: TGTGCCAGCTCACCACCGAGTACAGGGGGAAATGAAGCTTTCTTT. This translates into CASSPPSTGGNEAFF. The full variable domain, completed using reference TRBV18 and TRBJ1-1, is NAGVMQNPRHLVRRRGQEARLRCSPMKGHSHVYWYRQLPEEGLKFMVYLQKENIIDESGMPKERFSAEFPKEGPSILRIQQVVRGDSAAYFCASSPPSTGGNEAFFGQGTRLTVV.

This clone was observed a single time. The chain recombines TRBV7-3 with TRBJ2-7, with 10 bases identical to TRBD2. V was pared by 4 bases and J by 4 bases, with 16 bases of the junction left unmatched. This CDR3 has 18 residues. Germline loops: CDR1 SGHTA, CDR2 FQGTGA. In DNA form, the CDR3 reads TGTGCCAGCAGCTCCCGATTTAACCTAGCGGGAGACTGGTACGAGCAGTACTTC. Its translation: CASSSRFNLAGDWYEQYF.

The chain combines TRBV6-5 with TRBJ2-3, with D possibly TRBD2 on 6 matching bases. The germline V and J ends were trimmed by 3 bases and 4 bases, with 11 bases remaining between them. Germline-derived CDR1 and CDR2 are MNHEY and SVGAGI. CDR3 size: 14 residues. CDR3 coding DNA: TGTGCCAGCAGTTATGACGGGAGCGCAGATACGCAGTATTTT. Translating it yields CASSYDGSADTQYF.

Only a few counts were recorded for this clone. The V and J genes are TRBV7-9 and TRBJ1-1; a weak D match, TRBD1 (5 bases). Germline V CDR1 and CDR2: SEHNR, FQNEAQ (reference sequence). Between the trimmed V and J ends, which lost 3 bases and 0 bases, there was a span of 8 bases. The CDR3 length is 14 residues. The CDR3 bases are TGTGCCAGCAGCTTGGGGGGATTGAACACTGAAGCTTTCTTT. It specifies CASSLGGLNTEAFF. The variable domain in full, with the rest retrieved from reference TRBV7-9 and TRBJ1-1, is DTGVSQNPRHKITKRGQNVTFRCDPISEHNRLYWYRQTLGQGPEFLTYFQNEAQLEKSRLLSDRFSAERPKGSFSTLEIQRTEQGDSAMYLCASSLGGLNTEAFFGQGTRLTVV.

Concerning this clone itself: The limits of the CDR3 on the DNA are not certain, so only TCRdb's listed CDR3 is given. V is TRBV25-1 and J is TRBJ2-7; TRBD2 is the table's D call, not checked against the DNA. CDR1 and CDR2 (germline): MGHDK, SYGVNS. Ends included, the CDR3 has 17 residues. The CDR3 loop reads CASFGNGLSDGSYEQYF.

This sequence joins TRBV11-3 and TRBJ2-3, with TRBD2 matching over 7 bases. The ends lost 1 base at V and 0 bases at J; junction bases unmatched: 7. The CDR3 is 17 amino acids. Germline CDR1 reads SGHNT; CDR2 reads YENEEA. CDR3 residues: CASSLGASGGSTDTQYF. Here the CDR3 DNA reads TGTGCCAGCAGCTTAGGGGCGTCGGGGGGAAGCACAGATACGCAGTATTTT.

In DNA form, the CDR3 reads TGTGCCAGCACCAGGGAAAATCAGCCCCAGCATTTT. Translation gives CASTRENQPQHF. The chain uses TRBV27 and TRBJ1-5; TRBD1 is a possible D gene (5 bases). This CDR3 spans 12 amino acids. The germline gives CDR1 MNHEY, CDR2 SMNVEV (reference sequence). Deletions cut 7 bases from V and 4 bases from J, with 8 bases between.

This chain connects TRBV9 to TRBJ2-3; D is possibly TRBD1 (6 bases). Germline CDR1 and CDR2: SGDLS and YYNGEE. The CDR3 sequence is 16 residues long. Trimming stripped 3 bases from V and 2 bases from J, with 16 bases between. The CDR3 DNA reads TGTGCCAGCAGCGCGAGACTGGACAGACCCACAGATACGCAGTATTTT. It translates to CASSARLDRPTDTQYF.

V usage is TRBV5-4 and J usage is TRBJ2-3; 8 bases are shared with TRBD2. The germline CDR1 and CDR2 sequences are SGHNT and YYREEE (reference sequence). The ends lost 4 bases at V and 4 bases at J; junction bases unmatched: 11. This CDR3 comprises 16 residues. The CDR3 is CASSELGREDPDTQYF. The DNA of the CDR3 is TGTGCCAGCAGCGAGTTGGGGCGGGAGGACCCAGATACGCAGTATTTT.